These 8 T cell receptor beta chains were sequenced from one sample in a study of T-cell memory formation after mild COVID-19. TCRdb re-analysed the 5' RACE reads in MiXCR, keeping a single row per CDR3 protein. Found here are a few hundred thousand distinct CDR3 sequences, more than 15% of them singletons; the top ten hold around a fifth. Sequencing was done on a sample of PBMCs or a T cell subset sorted from them (not recorded which). These receptor sequences come from a man aged 18 to 30 who had mild COVID-19 (a few samples of this study predate the infection). Cell type and time point are not known.

V is TRBV29-1 and J is TRBJ1-1; D may be TRBD1 (5 bases). The CDR3 length is 14 residues. In germline, CDR1 is SQVTM, CDR2 ANQGSEA. Trimming took off 1 base at V and 10 bases at J, with 19 bases between the two ends. The CDR3, as DNA: TGCAGCGTTGAAGTCGCCCGGTGGGGGGGTGGAGCTTTCTTT. Protein sequence: CSVEVARWGGGAFF.

The chain is built from TRBV25-1 and TRBJ1-1; the D gene is possibly TRBD1 (6 bases). Germline-derived CDR1 and CDR2 are MGHDK and SYGVNS. V dropped 4 bases and J dropped 5 bases, with 11 bases sitting between them. The CDR3 is made up of 13 amino acids. CDR3 nucleotide sequence: TGTGCCAGCAGTGGTAGGGGACATACTGAAGCTTTCTTT. Protein product: CASSGRGHTEAFF.

The chain has TRBV5-1 and TRBJ2-7; D remains unclear. This CDR3 contains 14 residues. The germline gives CDR1 SGHRS, CDR2 YFSETQ. V shed 0 bases and J shed 1 base, with 8 bases lying between them. The DNA for the CDR3 is TGCGCCAGCAGCTTGGAAGGACGGTCCTACGAGCAGTACGTC. Its translation: CASSLEGRSYEQYV.

This clonotype has more than one count but fewer than ten. The chain is built from TRBV2 and TRBJ2-7; the D gene could be TRBD1 or TRBD2 (5 bases each). This CDR3 is built from 17 residues. V lost 3 bases and J 0 bases, leaving 18 bases between the germline ends. Per the germline V gene, CDR1 is SNHLY and CDR2 is FYNNEI. Here the CDR3 reads CASSEFYGGKSSYEQYF. The CDR3 DNA reads as TGTGCCAGCAGTGAGTTTTATGGGGGAAAGAGCTCCTACGAGCAGTACTTC.

V is TRBV6-5 and J is TRBJ1-3; 9 positions agree with TRBD1. CDR1 is MNHEY and CDR2 is SVGAGI in the germline V gene. CDR3 length equals 16 residues. The J segment lost 4 bases and the V segment lost 0 bases, leaving 4 bases of the junction unmatched. CDR3 sequence (DNA): TGTGCCAGCAGTTACTCGACAGGGGGTGCCGGAAACACCATATATTTT. Its protein is CASSYSTGGAGNTIYF.

The CDR3 DNA reads as TGTGCCACCATCGGAGGGAGAACGGGCACTGAAGCTTTCTTT. Residues: CATIGGRTGTEAFF. The chain recombines TRBV6-6 with TRBJ1-1; D not resolved. V was shortened by 10 bases and J by 4 bases, with 19 bases between the two germline ends. Germline V lookup: CDR1 MNHNY, CDR2 SVGAGI (reference sequence). CDR3 length: 14 amino acids.

V usage is TRBV11-2 and J usage is TRBJ2-5; 11 positions match TRBD2. Germline CDR1 SGHAT, CDR2 FQNNGV. The J segment lost 9 bases and the V segment lost 1 base, leaving 7 bases of the junction unmatched. The CDR3 length is 15 residues. Here the CDR3 DNA reads TGTGCCAGCAGCTTAGGCCTAGCGGGGGGTACGCCCCAGTACTTC. Encoded protein: CASSLGLAGGTPQYF.

The rearrangement joins TRBV7-3 to TRBJ2-1, with 8 positions matching TRBD1. The germline V gene has CDR1 SGHTA and CDR2 FQGTGA. This CDR3 comprises 15 residues. V shed 5 bases and J 9 bases; nucleotides not matched to a gene: 12. The CDR3 loop reads CASSTRQGRSGEQFF. In DNA, the CDR3 is TGTGCCAGCAGCACGCGACAGGGGCGTTCGGGTGAGCAGTTCTTC. The full variable domain, with the rest looked up from reference TRBV7-3 and TRBJ2-1, is GAGVSQTPSNKVTEKGKYVELRCDPISGHTALYWYRQSLGQGPEFLIYFQGTGAADDSGLPNDRFFAVRPEGSVSTLKIQRTERGDSAVYLCASSTRQGRSGEQFFGPGTRLTVL.